A selection of T cell receptor beta chains follows, all from one sample in a study of cytomegalovirus exposure and HLA in healthy donors. This table comes from immunoSEQ multiplex PCR, and its TCRdb copy is limited to in-frame clones, with some not included. The sample comprises some 320,000 clones, around 90% of which are singletons, and 0.95% to 1.5% rests with the top ten. Sequenced input: PBMCs. These receptors all come from a woman aged 25-40 years in good health and CMV-seropositive. Both conserved end residues are part of each CDR3. The D gene is left open where the match is weak. Clone size, where shown, is once, few, many, or a class for clones that have expanded.

len: 16
v_gene: TRBV30
d_gene: NA
abundance: NA
j_gene: TRBJ1-4
CDR3nt: TGTGCCTGGAGTGTAAAAGGGGGAGGTCGAGGGGAAAAACTGTTTTTT
CDR3aa: CAWSVKGGGRGEKLFF

len: 15
v_gene: TRBV7-6
d_gene: TRBD2
abundance: NA
j_gene: TRBJ2-1
CDR3nt: TGTGCCAGCAGCATAAATAGCGGGGGATACAATGAGCAGTTCTTC
CDR3aa: CASSINSGGYNEQFF

len: 14
v_gene: TRBV13
d_gene: TRBD1
abundance: NA
j_gene: TRBJ2-7
CDR3nt: TGTGCCAGCAGCTACGGACAGGGCTCCTACGAGCAGTACTTC
CDR3aa: CASSYGQGSYEQYF

len: 14
v_gene: TRBV6-5
d_gene: TRBD1
abundance: NA
j_gene: TRBJ2-7
CDR3nt: TGTGCCAGCAGTCTAAGGGACAGATCCTACGAGCAGTACTTC
CDR3aa: CASSLRDRSYEQYF

len: 14
v_gene: TRBV7-8
d_gene: TRBD1
abundance: NA
j_gene: TRBJ2-7
CDR3nt: TGTGCCAGCAGCTTAGCCGGGACAGAATACGAGCAGTACTTC
CDR3aa: CASSLAGTEYEQYF

len: 12
v_gene: TRBV30
d_gene: NA
abundance: NA
j_gene: TRBJ2-1
CDR3nt: TGTGCCTGGAGTTTAAAAGGAGGGGAGCAGTTCTTC
CDR3aa: CAWSLKGGEQFF

len: 15
v_gene: TRBV5-6
d_gene: NA
abundance: NA
j_gene: TRBJ1-3
CDR3nt: TGTGCCAGCAGCTTGGCTGGGGGACCTGGAAACACCATATATTTT
CDR3aa: CASSLAGGPGNTIYF

len: 12
v_gene: TRBV29-1
d_gene: TRBD1
abundance: NA
j_gene: TRBJ1-2
CDR3nt: TGCAGCGTTACGACAGGGACCTATGGCTACACCTTC
CDR3aa: CSVTTGTYGYTF

len: 17
v_gene: TRBV5-1
d_gene: TRBD2
abundance: once
j_gene: TRBJ2-7
CDR3nt: TGCGCCAGCAGCTTGTGGGCACTTAGCGGGAGGGCCTACGAGCAGTACTTC
CDR3aa: CASSLWALSGRAYEQYF

len: 13
v_gene: TRBV11-3
d_gene: NA
abundance: NA
j_gene: TRBJ2-7
CDR3nt: TGTGCCAGCAGCCTAACTCGGGAAGGCGAGCAGTACTTC
CDR3aa: CASSLTREGEQYF

len: 14
v_gene: TRBV2
d_gene: TRBD1
abundance: few
j_gene: TRBJ2-7
CDR3nt: TGTGCCAGCGGACAGGGGGAGCCAGCGGGGGAGCAGTACTTC
CDR3aa: CASGQGEPAGEQYF

len: 13
v_gene: TRBV6-5
d_gene: TRBD1
abundance: NA
j_gene: TRBJ1-2
CDR3nt: TGTGCCAGCAGCCCGACAGGGAACTATGGCTACACCTTC
CDR3aa: CASSPTGNYGYTF

len: 14
v_gene: TRBV30
d_gene: TRBD1
abundance: NA
j_gene: TRBJ2-3
CDR3nt: TGTGCCTGGCACCCGGGACAGGGGCCAGATACGCAGTATTTT
CDR3aa: CAWHPGQGPDTQYF

len: 14
v_gene: TRBV4-2
d_gene: NA
abundance: NA
j_gene: TRBJ2-5
CDR3nt: TGTGCCAGCAGCGCAGGGACCTCGGGGGAGACCCAGTACTTC
CDR3aa: CASSAGTSGETQYF

len: 15
v_gene: TRBV16
d_gene: NA
abundance: few
j_gene: TRBJ1-5
CDR3nt: TGTGCCAGCAGCCAATCCCTGGACCTCGCGCAGCCCCAGCATTTT
CDR3aa: CASSQSLDLAQPQHF

len: 15
v_gene: TRBV7-2
d_gene: NA
abundance: NA
j_gene: TRBJ1-3
CDR3nt: TGTGCCAGCAGCTTACCCCAGGGCTCTGGAAACACCATATATTTT
CDR3aa: CASSLPQGSGNTIYF

len: 16
v_gene: TRBV19
d_gene: NA
abundance: NA
j_gene: TRBJ2-2
CDR3nt: TGTGCCAGTACCCTAAGTAAGACCCTGAACACCGGGGAGCTGTTTTTT
CDR3aa: CASTLSKTLNTGELFF

len: 22
v_gene: TRBV19
d_gene: TRBD1
abundance: NA
j_gene: TRBJ2-7
CDR3nt: TGTGCCAGTAGTGTGCAAGGCCTCCGGGACAGGGTTGGTTATCCCAATCTATACGAGCAGTACTTC
CDR3aa: CASSVQGLRDRVGYPNLYEQYF

len: 15
v_gene: TRBV5-1
d_gene: NA
abundance: once
j_gene: TRBJ1-4
CDR3nt: TGCGCCAGCAGCTTGAGAGGGATGACTAATGAAAAACTGTTTTTT
CDR3aa: CASSLRGMTNEKLFF

len: 16
v_gene: TRBV4-2
d_gene: TRBD2
abundance: few
j_gene: TRBJ2-1
CDR3nt: TGTGCCAGCAGCCAGGAAACTAGCGGTGGCTACAATGAGCAGTTCTTC
CDR3aa: CASSQETSGGYNEQFF

len: 13
v_gene: TRBV4-3
d_gene: NA
abundance: NA
j_gene: TRBJ1-1
CDR3nt: TGCGCCAGCAGCCAAGATGGATCAGGTGAAGCTTTCTTT
CDR3aa: CASSQDGSGEAFF

len: 15
v_gene: TRBV5-1
d_gene: TRBD2
abundance: NA
j_gene: TRBJ2-3
CDR3nt: TGCGCCAGCACCCAGGGACTAGCGGCCACAGATACGCAGTATTTT
CDR3aa: CASTQGLAATDTQYF

len: 14
v_gene: TRBV7-9
d_gene: NA
abundance: NA
j_gene: TRBJ1-2
CDR3nt: TGTGCCAGCAGCTTAGCGGGCTTTAGTGCTGGCTACACCTTC
CDR3aa: CASSLAGFSAGYTF

len: 16
v_gene: TRBV7-8
d_gene: NA
abundance: few
j_gene: TRBJ2-3
CDR3nt: TGTGCCAGCAGCAAGATCAGGGGGGCCTTCACAGATACGCAGTATTTT
CDR3aa: CASSKIRGAFTDTQYF

len: 14
v_gene: TRBV27
d_gene: TRBD1
abundance: NA
j_gene: TRBJ2-1
CDR3nt: TGTGCCAGCAGTCGACAGGGACCGTACAATGAGCAGTTCTTC
CDR3aa: CASSRQGPYNEQFF

len: 15
v_gene: TRBV18
d_gene: TRBD1
abundance: NA
j_gene: TRBJ2-7
CDR3nt: TGTGCCAGCTCACCACGACAGGGACAATCCTACGAGCAGTACTTC
CDR3aa: CASSPRQGQSYEQYF

len: 12
v_gene: TRBV5-1
d_gene: NA
abundance: NA
j_gene: TRBJ2-7
CDR3nt: TGCGCCAGCAGCTTTGGGAACTACGAGCAGTACTTC
CDR3aa: CASSFGNYEQYF

len: 14
v_gene: TRBV13
d_gene: NA
abundance: NA
j_gene: TRBJ2-2
CDR3nt: TGTGCCAGTTCCGGCAGGTACGGCCTCGAGGAGCTGTTTTTT
CDR3aa: CASSGRYGLEELFF

len: 14
v_gene: TRBV30
d_gene: NA
abundance: NA
j_gene: TRBJ1-1
CDR3nt: TGTGCCTGGAGTGTACGGCCTAGGAACACTGAAGCTTTCTTT
CDR3aa: CAWSVRPRNTEAFF